Here is one T cell receptor (beta chain) with its context. A junction end diverges from the germline sequence, so it may reflect a read error. The data were obtained in a study of molecular identifiers for immune sequencing clone quantification. TCRdb re-analysed the PCR reads in MiXCR, keeping a single row per CDR3 protein. The repertoire holds about 500,000 distinct CDR3 sequences, with over 20% as singletons. The source material was naive CD8+ T cells from blood, with Jurkat cell RNA spiked in. The subset is: FACS-sorted CD8+CD4-CCR7+CD45RA+ naive T cells. This sequence was found in a human donor in good health. Some libraries in this study had Jurkat cell RNA spiked in.

This chain's CDR3 is CARSSTGTSYEQYF. The CDR3 DNA reads as TGTGCCCGCAGCTCGACAGGGACTAGCTACGAGCAGTACTTC. The chain links TRBV7-9 to TRBJ2-7, with D maybe TRBD2 (8 bases). Germline lookup yields CDR1 SEHNR and CDR2 FQNEAQ (reference sequence). The CDR3 sequence is 14 residues long.